The next 5 T cell receptor beta chains were all read from a single sample in a study of Ad26.COV2.S vaccination and SARS-CoV-2 variants (dated by TCRdb to the early 2020s). The sample's treatment or condition label, decoded: about 20 received Ad26.COV2.S at low or high dose, single or two shots; about 5 received placebo; per-sample allocation not given. For vaccine and placebo recipients, the sequenced repertoires came from samples collected on day 63 after the first injection. The library was built by means of the immunoSEQ multiplex PCR assay. The clones in this table, taken by TCRdb from immuneACCESS, are in-frame only. Not every clone is retained; where verified, under half of the shortfall comes from an unresolved V gene, and the cause of the rest is unknown. This sample is represented by about 480,000 clones; around nine tenths of them were singletons. 10% to 15% of the sample rests with the top ten.

The sequencing here drew on peripheral blood, taken in a trial of Ad26.COV2.S vaccine versus placebo. Receptor source: a person between 18 and 60 years old who received the Ad26.COV2.S COVID-19 vaccine or a placebo.

The chain recombines TRBV6-1 with TRBJ1-2; D gene uncertain. Trimming removed 2 bases from V and 8 bases from J, with 12 bases in between. Germline CDR1 is MNHNS and CDR2 is SASEGT. This CDR3 region has 13 residues. The CDR3 loop reads CASSESVQYGYTF. CDR3 nucleotides: TGTGCCAGCAGTGAATCCGTCCAGTACGGCTACACCTTC.

This chain connects TRBV7-3 to TRBJ2-3; 9 bases line up with TRBD2. The germline gives CDR1 SGHTA, CDR2 FQGTGA. The CDR3 runs to 15 residues. V trimming: 5 bases; J trimming: 6 bases; junction bases outside the gene matches: 9. For the CDR3, the DNA is TGTGCCAGCAGCCCCTTAGCGGGAGACCCCGATACGCAGTATTTT. Its translation: CASSPLAGDPDTQYF.

V gene TRBV6-5 combines with J gene TRBJ2-2; D is unresolved. Germline CDR1 MNHEY, CDR2 SVGAGI. V was clipped by 5 bases and J by 6 bases, with 10 bases between them. This CDR3 contains 13 residues. In DNA, the CDR3 is TGTGCCAGCAGTCCGACAACACCCGGGGAGCTGTTTTTT. This gives the protein CASSPTTPGELFF.

Turning to this clone: The sample carries other DNA sequences with the same CDR3. V usage is TRBV27 and J usage is TRBJ2-1; tentatively, D is TRBD2 (5 bases). This CDR3 is 13 amino acids long. Germline-derived CDR1 and CDR2 are MNHEY and SMNVEV (reference sequence). Trimming removed 0 bases at V and 5 bases at J, with 5 bases between. CDR3 DNA: TGTGCCAGCAGTTTATCGAGGGACAATGAGCAGTTCTTC. Amino acid sequence: CASSLSRDNEQFF.

The chain is built from TRBV2 and TRBJ2-1, with TRBD2 matching over 8 bases. CDR3 length: 15 residues. V gave up 6 bases and J gave up 4 bases; unmatched junction bases: 8. Germline values: CDR1 SNHLY, CDR2 FYNNEI. CDR3 coding DNA: TGTGCCAGCAGGAGAGTAGCGGGACGGTACAATGAGCAGTTCTTC. Translating it yields CASRRVAGRYNEQFF.